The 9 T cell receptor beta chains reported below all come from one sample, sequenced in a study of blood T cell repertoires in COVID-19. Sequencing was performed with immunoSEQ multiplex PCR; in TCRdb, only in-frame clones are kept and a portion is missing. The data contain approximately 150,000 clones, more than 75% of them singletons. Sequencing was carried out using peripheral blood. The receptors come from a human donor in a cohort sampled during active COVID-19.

The CDR3 bases are TGTGCCAGCAGTGGGACAGGGAATGGCTACACCTTC. Translated: CASSGTGNGYTF. The V call is TRBV6-2 or TRBV6-3, the J call TRBJ1-2; TRBD1 agrees at 9 bases. V gave up 5 bases and J gave up 6 bases; unmatched junction bases: 1. Per the germline V gene, CDR1 is MNHEY and CDR2 is SVGEGT. This CDR3 has 12 amino acids.

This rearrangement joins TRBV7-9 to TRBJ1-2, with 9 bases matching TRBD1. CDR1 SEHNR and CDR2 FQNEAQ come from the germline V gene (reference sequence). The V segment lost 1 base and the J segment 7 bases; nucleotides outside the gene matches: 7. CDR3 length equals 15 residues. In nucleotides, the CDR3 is TGTGCCAGCAGCTTAGAGGGACAGGGTAGGGGTGGCTACACCTTC. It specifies CASSLEGQGRGGYTF.

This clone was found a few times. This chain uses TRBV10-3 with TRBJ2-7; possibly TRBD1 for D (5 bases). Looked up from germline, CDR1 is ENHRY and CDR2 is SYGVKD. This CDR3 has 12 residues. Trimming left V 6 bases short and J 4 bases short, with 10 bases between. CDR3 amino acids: CAISDRAYEQYV. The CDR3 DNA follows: TGTGCCATCAGCGACAGAGCTTACGAGCAGTACGTC.

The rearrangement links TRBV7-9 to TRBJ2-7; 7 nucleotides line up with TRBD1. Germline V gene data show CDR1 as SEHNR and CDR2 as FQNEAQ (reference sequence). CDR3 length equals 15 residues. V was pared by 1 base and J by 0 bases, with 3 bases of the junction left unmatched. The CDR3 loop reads CASSLVWDSSYEQYF. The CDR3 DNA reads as TGTGCCAGCAGCTTAGTCTGGGACAGCTCCTACGAGCAGTACTTC.

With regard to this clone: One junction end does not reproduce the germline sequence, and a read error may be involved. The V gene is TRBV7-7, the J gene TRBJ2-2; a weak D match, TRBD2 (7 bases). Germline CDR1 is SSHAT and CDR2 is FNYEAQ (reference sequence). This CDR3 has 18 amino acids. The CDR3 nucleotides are TGTGCTAGCAGCTTAGCGCTCGCGGGGGCCTCCCAATCGGGGGAGCTGTTTTTT. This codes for CASSLALAGASQSGELFF.

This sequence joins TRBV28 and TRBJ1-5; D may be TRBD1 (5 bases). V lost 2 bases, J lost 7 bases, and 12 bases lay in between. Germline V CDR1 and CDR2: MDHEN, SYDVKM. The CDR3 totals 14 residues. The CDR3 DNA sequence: TGTGCCAGCAGTTTAGGGCAGGGACTCCAGCCCCAGCATTTT. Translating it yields CASSLGQGLQPQHF.

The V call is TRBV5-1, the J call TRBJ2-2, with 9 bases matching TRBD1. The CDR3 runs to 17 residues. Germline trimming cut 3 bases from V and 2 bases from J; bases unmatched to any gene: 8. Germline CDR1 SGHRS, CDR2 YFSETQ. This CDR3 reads CASSYVPGQGNTGELFF. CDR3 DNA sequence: TGCGCCAGCAGCTACGTCCCGGGACAGGGAAACACCGGGGAGCTGTTTTTT.

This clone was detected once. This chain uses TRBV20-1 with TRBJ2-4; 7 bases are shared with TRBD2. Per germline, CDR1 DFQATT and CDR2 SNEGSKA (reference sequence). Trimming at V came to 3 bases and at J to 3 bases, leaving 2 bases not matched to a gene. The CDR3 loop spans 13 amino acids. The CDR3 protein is CSASPSGKNIQYF. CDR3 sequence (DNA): TGCAGTGCTAGTCCTAGCGGCAAAAACATTCAGTACTTC.

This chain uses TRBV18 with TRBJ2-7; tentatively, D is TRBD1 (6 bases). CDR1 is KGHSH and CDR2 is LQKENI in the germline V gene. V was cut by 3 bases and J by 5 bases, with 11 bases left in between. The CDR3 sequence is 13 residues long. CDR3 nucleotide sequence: TGTGCCAGCTCACCCACAGGGTCGGACGAGCAGTACTTC. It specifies CASSPTGSDEQYF.